The TCR beta chain described here comes from a study of beta chain features in type 1 diabetes. Study-wide findings and caveats: Healthy donors had naive, central memory and Treg TCRB repertoires that appeared less similar than those seen among patients.

This CDR3 spans 15 amino acids. The germline CDR1 and CDR2 sequences are MNHEY and SMNVEV (reference sequence). With 6 bases clipped from V and 1 base from J, the junction kept 5 bases outside the gene matches. Concerning this clone itself: What it recognizes is unknown.

Sequencing targeted expressed TCRB transcripts, as all isolated RNA had been reverse transcribed. TCRdb's table, derived via immunoSEQ multiplex PCR, lists solely in-frame clones and lacks some. The sample lists under 500,000 clones; around 28% were seen once. Sequencing was carried out using naive CD4+ T cells from blood. The receptor's source is a man in his late teens or twenties in good health. The J gene is TRBJ2-2, the V gene TRBV27, with TRBD1 matching over 7 bases. The CDR3 DNA reads as TGTGCCAGCAGAGAGGGACAGCGGAACACCGGGGAGCTGTTTTTT. It yields the protein CASREGQRNTGELFF.